The clone carrying this T cell receptor (beta chain) has a count of ten or more. Antigen specificity is unknown. The CDR3 totals 15 residues. The germline gives CDR1 DFQATT, CDR2 SNEGSKA (reference sequence). The trim removed 3 bases at V and 5 bases at J, leaving 8 bases unmatched. These data originate in a study of CD8+CD57+ T cells in acquired aplastic anemia. Study outcomes and limitations: Comparison of patients with controls identified roughly 27 shared CD8+ CDR3 sequences. Controls and patients did not differ significantly in CD8+ Simpson's diversity.

CDR3 and TCR beta VDJ profiling relied on a genomic DNA template. TCRdb re-analysed the reads in MiXCR, keeping a single row per CDR3 protein. The table has some 200,000 distinct CDR3 sequences, 34% seen once. The sequence came from a human donor in good health, serving as a control. Sample: sorted CD4+, CD8+, or CD8+CD57+ T cells (not recorded which) from PBMCs. The chain has TRBV20-1 and TRBJ2-1; 9 nucleotides agree with TRBD2. The CDR3 loop is CSARGGGRADNEQFF. The CDR3 coding sequence is TGCAGTGCTAGGGGAGGCGGGAGGGCCGACAATGAGCAGTTCTTC.